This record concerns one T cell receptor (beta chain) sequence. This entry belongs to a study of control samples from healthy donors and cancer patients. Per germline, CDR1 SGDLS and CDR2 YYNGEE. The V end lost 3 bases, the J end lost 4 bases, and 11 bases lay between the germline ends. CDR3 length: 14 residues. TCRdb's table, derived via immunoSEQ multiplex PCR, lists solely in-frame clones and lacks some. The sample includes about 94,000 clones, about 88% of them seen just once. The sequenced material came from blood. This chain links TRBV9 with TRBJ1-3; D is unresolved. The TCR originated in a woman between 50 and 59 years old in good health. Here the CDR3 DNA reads TGTGCCAGCAGCGCGGACCTTATGGGAAACACCATATATTTT. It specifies CASSADLMGNTIYF.